This T cell receptor beta chain originates from a study of blood T cells in healthy people across ages. Broader study findings: Diversity of TCR beta per million T cells declined in a roughly linear way with age. There was a strong correlation between TCR beta diversity and naive T cell percentage.

A sample-barcoded 5' primer and a J-beta primer mix were used in a second PCR of about 6 to 12 cycles. TCRdb called the 5' RACE reads again in MiXCR, with one record for every CDR3 protein. This sample has around 800,000 distinct CDR3 sequences; around 42% occur once, and the top ten carry roughly 19%. From germline, CDR1 is SGHTA and CDR2 FQGNSA. The CDR3 length is 13 residues. A word on this clonotype: Its antigen is not identified. The junction does not match germline at one end; this may be a read error.

This chain links TRBV7-2 with TRBJ2-1; D perhaps matches TRBD1 (6 bases). The TCR originated in a man aged 60-69 years in good health. Sample: blood. For the CDR3, the DNA is TGTGCCAGTAGCTTAGCGCAGGGGCCTGAGCAGTTCTTC. Its translation is CASSLAQGPEQFF.